This T cell receptor beta chain appears in the sequencing data of a study of PD-1 blockade in classical Hodgkin lymphoma (dated by TCRdb to 2020 to 2021). Turning to the overall study: Nivolumab dosing was 3 mg/kg intravenously every 2 weeks, continuing until either disease progression or unacceptable toxicity. The study used TCR beta sequencing and CyTOF to define a peripheral blood immune signature of response to PD-1 blockade in classical Hodgkin lymphoma.

V sheds 7 bases and J sheds 2 bases, leaving 12 bases between their ends. As encoded in the germline V gene, CDR1 is SGHAT while CDR2 is FQNNGV. There are 14 amino acids in the CDR3, from cysteine to phenylalanine inclusive. The sequence is cut down to CDR3 DNA, 42 bases in frame from base 1. The Qiagen DNeasy kit was used to extract genomic DNA both from unsorted PBMCs and from the negatively selected CD4+ and CD8+ fractions. TCR beta CDR3 regions were amplified by immunoSEQ multiplex PCR using primers annealing to V and J segments. A synthetic immune receptor repertoire was used to minimize amplification bias, and any remaining bias was removed computationally after sequencing. In the authors' own workflow: Repertoire diversity was quantified as the Shannon entropy index using custom Python scripts. Unsorted, CD4+ and CD8+ repertoires were examined separately, except in combined analyses, for which CD4+ and CD8+ sequences were merged in silico. A clone counted as expanded when the clone's frequency after treatment rose at least 2-fold relative to C1D1, and clones undetected at baseline were given a pseudocount of 0.5. Clones with 0 or 1 copy at C1D1 were classified as singleton clones, and clones with 2 or more copies were classified as non-singleton clones. By matching protein sequences in sorted samples from the same patient, clones expanded in unsorted samples were annotated as CD4+, CD8+ or unknown. Wilcoxon tests on paired samples were used to test changes in diversity from C1D1 to C4D1. What TCRdb holds here is the immuneACCESS table cut down to in-frame rearrangements. Part of the clones is not present; checked against another copy, under half of the missing clones reflect an unresolved V gene, and the others are unexplained. V and J calls and clone size are copied from that table; D and trimming were computed from the DNA. The table for this sample lists roughly 61,000 clones; 91% of them were counted only once. 8.5% to 12% of the sample rests with the top ten.

This clone was seen only once. It has no known antigen specificity. No much larger clone exists at a distance of one base, and base qualities are not known. The sample's time point, from its label and the paper: cycle 2 day 1 (C2D1) of nivolumab. All trial patients had relapsed after autologous stem cell transplantation, with cohorts A, B and C differing in prior brentuximab vedotin exposure. The trial cohort included fewer than 60 patients with relapsed/refractory classical Hodgkin lymphoma, and each patient had a best overall response of complete response, partial response or progressive disease. In the multi-cohort phase II CheckMate 205 trial, trial patients received single-agent nivolumab. Best overall response was determined by an independent review committee according to the 2007 International Working Group response criteria. PBMCs from the trial were collected at three points: immediately before nivolumab initiation (C1D1), and during therapy at cycle 2 day 1 and cycle 4 day 1. After peripheral blood was drawn into 8 mL Vacutainer Cell Preparation Tubes, PBMCs were isolated by centrifugation and then cryopreserved.

Overall results and qualifications from the work: Baseline TCR diversity was reported to be lower in newly diagnosed patients than in healthy donors and to be lower still in relapsed/refractory patients. Patients starting nivolumab less than 1 year after ASCT had lower diversity and were excluded from later analyses to avoid confounding by immune reconstitution. Trial patients achieving complete response had baseline diversity similar to newly diagnosed patients, whereas partial responders and progressors had significantly lower diversity. Only a single clinical trial cohort was studied, and what caused the repertoire differences, possibly disease activity or prior therapy, remained undefined. By C4D1, a significant rise was seen in CD4+ TCR diversity but not in CD8+ TCR diversity (p=0.0027 vs p=0.16), and the rise was most apparent among complete responders (p=0.02).

The sequence is built from TRBV11-2 and TRBJ1-3; confidence is insufficient to name the D gene. Sequencing was performed on peripheral blood mononuclear cells (PBMCs), taken before the second cycle of nivolumab. The receptor was isolated from a human donor with classical Hodgkin lymphoma. The CDR3 is CASTIAGTGNTIYF. The DNA sequence reads TGTGCCAGCACCATAGCCGGGACTGGAAACACCATATATTTT.